The sequence of this T cell receptor (beta chain) was determined in a study of T cells in Graves' hyperthyroidism and ophthalmopathy. Amplification yielded TCR beta CDR3 regions, with RNA transcripts as the source. A first-round RT-PCR of the TCR CDR3 used the HTBI primer set. TCRdb passed the multiplex PCR reads through MiXCR, listing each CDR3 protein once. The repertoire includes 300,000 to 450,000 distinct CDR3 sequences, roughly 14% of them detected once, and more than 20% sits in the top ten. The junction had 2 bases not matched to a gene; V was cut back by 4 bases and J by 1 base. The CDR3 runs to 14 residues. Per germline, CDR1 SGDLS and CDR2 YYNGEE. The table lists this clonotype with many counts. No antigen is known for it. At first hyperthyroidism diagnosis, before any ophthalmopathy symptoms, the blood sample was collected. Study results and caveats: Progression to ophthalmopathy was predicted a median of approximately 6.4 months early.

Sequencing used blood. The clonotype was recovered from a man aged 25 to 40 with Graves' hyperthyroidism that later progressed to Graves' ophthalmopathy. This rearrangement joins TRBV9 to TRBJ2-5, with 9 bases matching TRBD2. CDR3 DNA sequence: TGTGCCAGCAGCCTAGCGGGACCCCAAGAGACCCAGTACTTC. Protein: CASSLAGPQETQYF. Combining the CDR3 with reference TRBV9 and TRBJ2-5 gives the whole variable domain DSGVTQTPKHLITATGQRVTLRCSPRSGDLSVYWYQQSLDQGLQFLIQYYNGEERAKGNILERFSAQQFPDLHSELNLSSLELGDSALYFCASSLAGPQETQYFGPGTRLLVL.